The 18 T cell receptor beta chains listed next were all sequenced from one sample in a study of blood T cell repertoires in COVID-19. Libraries were prepared by immunoSEQ multiplex PCR; TCRdb keeps only in-frame clonotypes and omits some of them. The sample lists roughly 500,000 clones; approximately 89% were seen once. The sequenced sample consisted of peripheral blood. The receptors shown here come from a man aged 18-30 years with COVID-19, enrolled during active disease.

The gene calls are TRBV5-4 and TRBJ2-7; 9 bases match TRBD2. CDR1 and CDR2 from the germline V gene are SGHNT and YYREEE (reference sequence). This CDR3 comprises 15 residues. With 4 bases clipped from V and 4 bases from J, the junction kept 9 bases outside the gene matches. The CDR3 sequence: CASSPGTSSRYEQYF. CDR3 in DNA: TGTGCCAGCAGCCCGGGGACTAGCTCGCGGTACGAGCAGTACTTC. Full variable domain (outside the CDR3, taken from reference TRBV5-4 and TRBJ2-7): ETGVTQSPTHLIKTRGQQVTLRCSSQSGHNTVSWYQQALGQGPQFIFQYYREEENGRGNFPPRFSGLQFPNYSSELNVNALELDDSALYLCASSPGTSSRYEQYFGPGTRLTVT.

This chain uses TRBV29-1 with TRBJ2-1; 12 nucleotides align to TRBD2. Trimming cost V 4 bases and J 7 bases; bases outside gene matches: 8. The CDR3 is 15 amino acids. Germline CDR1 and CDR2: SQVTM and ANQGSEA. Here the CDR3 DNA reads TGCAGCGTTGTAGGTAGACTAGCGGGAGCAAATGAGCAGTTCTTC. It translates to CSVVGRLAGANEQFF.

This chain links TRBV2 with TRBJ2-7; maybe TRBD2 (6 bases). This CDR3 is built from 15 residues. Per germline, CDR1 SNHLY and CDR2 FYNNEI. Trimming shortened V by 6 bases and J by 8 bases, and 23 bases separated the two germline ends. CDR3 in DNA: TGTGCCAGCAGCCTATGGAGCCGGAGGGGCGACAAGCAGTACTTC. Residues: CASSLWSRRGDKQYF.

This chain links TRBV28 with TRBJ2-3, with 12 bases identical to TRBD2. V shed 5 bases, J shed 0 bases, and the junction held 9 bases outside the gene matches. The CDR3 runs to 18 residues. Germline assignment: CDR1 MDHEN and CDR2 SYDVKM. The CDR3 is CASSETSGSPSSTDTQYF. The CDR3 DNA reads TGTGCCAGCAGTGAGACTAGCGGGAGCCCGTCTAGCACAGATACGCAGTATTTT.

CDR3 bases: TGTGCCACCAGCAGTACTCGGCTCCCTGGGGGGGAGCAGTTCTTC. Amino acid sequence: CATSSTRLPGGEQFF. The chain carries TRBV15 and TRBJ2-1, with a weak D call TRBD2 (6 bases). The CDR3 spans 15 residues. With 3 bases removed from V and 10 bases from J, the gap between germline ends came to 19 bases. The germline V gene encodes CDR1 LNHNV and CDR2 YYDKDF (reference sequence).

The CDR3 coding sequence is TGCGCCAGCAGCTTGGGACAGGGGGCGAATGAGCAGTTCTTC. Translation: CASSLGQGANEQFF. The rearrangement uses TRBV5-1 and TRBJ2-1, with TRBD1 identical over 10 bases. Trimming at V came to 0 bases and at J to 7 bases, leaving 1 base not matched to a gene. The germline gives CDR1 SGHRS, CDR2 YFSETQ. This CDR3 is 14 amino acids long.

This chain uses TRBV19 with TRBJ2-1, with TRBD2 matching 8 bases. The CDR3 is made up of 18 amino acids. Germline V gene data show CDR1 as LNHDA and CDR2 as SQIVND (reference sequence). The V gene end was trimmed by 4 bases and the J gene end by 5 bases; junction bases not matched to a gene: 16. In nucleotides, the CDR3 is TGTGCCAGTAGTAGAGAACCGGTTAGGACTAGCTCTAACAATGAGCAGTTCTTC. Its protein is CASSREPVRTSSNNEQFF. The whole variable domain, filled in from reference TRBV19 and TRBJ2-1, reads DGGITQSPKYLFRKEGQNVTLSCEQNLNHDAMYWYRQDPGQGLRLIYYSQIVNDFQKGDIAEGYSVSREKKESFPLTVTSAQKNPTAFYLCASSREPVRTSSNNEQFFGPGTRLTVL.

The rearrangement uses TRBV7-9 and TRBJ1-3, with unresolved D. The CDR3 consists of 16 residues. V lost 4 bases and J 0 bases, leaving 13 bases between the germline ends. CDR1 SEHNR and CDR2 FQNEAQ come from the germline V gene (reference sequence). The CDR3 is CASSYPTGDSGNTIYF. Here the CDR3 DNA reads TGTGCCAGCAGCTACCCCACCGGGGACTCTGGAAACACCATATATTTT.

The CDR3 protein is CASSLIRTNGEKLFF. In nucleotides, the CDR3 is TGTGCCAGCAGTTTAATCAGGACAAACGGTGAAAAACTGTTTTTT. The chain has TRBV28 and TRBJ1-4, with a possible D match to TRBD1 (5 bases). Between the trimmed V and J ends, which lost 2 bases and 7 bases, there was a span of 14 bases. CDR1 MDHEN and CDR2 SYDVKM come from the germline V gene. This CDR3 is 15 amino acids long. The whole variable domain, remainder taken from reference TRBV28 and TRBJ1-4, is DVKVTQSSRYLVKRTGEKVFLECVQDMDHENMFWYRQDPGLGLRLIYFSYDVKMKEKGDIPEGYSVSREKKERFSLILESASTNQTSMYLCASSLIRTNGEKLFFGSGTQLSVL.

The rearrangement uses TRBV5-6 and TRBJ2-1; 10 bases are a match to TRBD2. The V gene's germline CDR1 is SGHDT and CDR2 YYEEEE. The CDR3 is made up of 15 amino acids. Trimming at V came to 4 bases and at J to 9 bases, leaving 10 bases not matched to a gene. CDR3 region: CASSGSGGAIFEQFF. CDR3 coding DNA: TGTGCCAGCAGCGGAAGCGGGGGGGCTATTTTTGAGCAGTTCTTC.

The chain recombines TRBV4-1 with TRBJ1-4; 10 bases are shared with TRBD1. CDR3 length equals 14 residues. Looked up from germline, CDR1 is MGHRA and CDR2 is YSYEKL. V lost 3 bases and J lost 7; bases outside the gene matches: 2. CDR3 residues: CASSHRQGAEKLFF. CDR3 sequence (DNA): TGCGCCAGCAGCCATCGACAGGGGGCTGAAAAACTGTTTTTT.

V gene TRBV11-2 combines with J gene TRBJ1-2; 8 bases map to TRBD1. Germline V gene data show CDR1 as SGHAT and CDR2 as FQNNGV. V shed 0 bases, J shed 3 bases, and the junction held 6 bases outside the gene matches. CDR3 length equals 16 residues. The CDR3 sequence is CASSLDYPTGDYGYTF. For the CDR3, the DNA is TGTGCCAGCAGCTTAGATTACCCGACAGGGGACTATGGCTACACCTTC.

The chain is built from TRBV30 and TRBJ1-1; D gene ambiguous. The CDR3 loop spans 12 amino acids. Looked up from germline, CDR1 is GTSNPN and CDR2 is SVGIG (reference sequence). V was pared by 2 bases and J by 4 bases, with 8 bases between. CDR3 bases: TGTGCCTGGAGTTTAGAGGGCACTGAAGCTTTCTTT. Protein: CAWSLEGTEAFF.

V is TRBV21-1 and J is TRBJ2-3; the D call in the table, TRBD2, was not verified against the DNA. TRBV21-1 is a pseudogene segment. CDR3 size: 13 residues. CDR3: CASSRAPGGTQYF. CDR3 nucleotides: TGTGCCAGCAGCAGGGCGCCGGGAGGTACGCAGTATTTT.

The chain carries TRBV9 and TRBJ2-3; D perhaps matches TRBD1 (5 bases). The CDR3 length is 16 residues. Trimming stripped 3 bases from V and 4 bases from J, with 18 bases between. Looked up from germline, CDR1 is SGDLS and CDR2 is YYNGEE. CDR3 nucleotides: TGTGCCAGCAGCGAGGGCCCCTCAGGGTTCGCAGATACGCAGTATTTT. Amino acid sequence: CASSEGPSGFADTQYF. The full variable domain, with the rest looked up from reference TRBV9 and TRBJ2-3, is DSGVTQTPKHLITATGQRVTLRCSPRSGDLSVYWYQQSLDQGLQFLIQYYNGEERAKGNILERFSAQQFPDLHSELNLSSLELGDSALYFCASSEGPSGFADTQYFGPGTRLTVL.

This chain uses TRBV10-2 with TRBJ1-5; D is unclear. The CDR3 is made up of 12 amino acids. Trimming pared 3 bases from V and 3 bases from J, leaving 3 bases between. The V gene's germline CDR1 is WSHSY and CDR2 SAAADI. CDR3 protein: CASSDYNQPQHF. The DNA for the CDR3 is TGCGCCAGCAGTGACTACAATCAGCCCCAGCATTTT.

The CDR3 spells CASRSGTSGINEQFF. As DNA, the CDR3 is TGTGCCAGCAGATCAGGGACTAGCGGGATCAATGAGCAGTTCTTC. The V call is TRBV2, the J call TRBJ2-1; 13 positions match TRBD2. The germline CDR1 and CDR2 sequences are SNHLY and FYNNEI. V lost 6 bases to trimming and J lost 6 bases; unmatched junction nucleotides: 5. The CDR3 runs to 15 residues.

The chain is built from TRBV5-4 and TRBJ1-1, with no clear D. Germline V lookup: CDR1 SGHNT, CDR2 YYREEE (reference sequence). V was clipped by 0 bases and J by 6 bases, with 9 bases between them. This CDR3 spans 13 amino acids. DNA for the CDR3: TGTGCCAGCAGCTTGGTTGTCGGGGCTGAAGCTTTCTTT. It yields the protein CASSLVVGAEAFF.